The rows below give T cell receptor beta chains drawn from one sample of a study of shared clonotypes between healthy human individuals. Clones were sequenced by immunoSEQ multiplex PCR, and TCRdb holds only the in-frame ones, with some missing. Of some 2 million clones listed, approximately 95% are singletons. The specimen was naive CD8+ T cells sorted from blood. These receptor sequences come from a man aged 18-30 years in good health. The CDR3 runs from the conserved cysteine through the conserved F or W. The D gene is left open where the match is weak. Clone size appears in some rows only: once, few, many, or a class for an expanded clone.

NA	TRBJ2-3	TRBV9	NA	TGTGCCAGCAGCGTAGGCTTGAGGACAGATACGCAGTATTTT	CASSVGLRTDTQYF
NA	TRBJ1-5	TRBV27	NA	TGTGCCAGCAGCTTCTATAGCAATCAGCCCCAGCATTTT	CASSFYSNQPQHF
NA	TRBJ2-3	TRBV9	NA	TGTGCCAGCAGCGTAGGGACACACCACACAGATACGCAGTATTTT	CASSVGTHHTDTQYF
NA	TRBJ2-7	TRBV5-6	NA	TGTGCCAGCAGCTTGGTATTCGGGCCCGCCGGGGAGCAGTACTTC	CASSLVFGPAGEQYF
NA	TRBJ2-1	TRBV29-1	TRBD2	TGCAGCGTTCCAAATCCCTATCGTGAGGCGGGAGCGGGCTACAATGAGCAGTTCTTC	CSVPNPYREAGAGYNEQFF
NA	TRBJ2-1	TRBV6-4	NA	TGTGCCAGCAGTGACACCCTAAGCGGATCCTACAATGAGCAGTTCTTC	CASSDTLSGSYNEQFF
NA	TRBJ2-2	TRBV11-2	NA	TGTGCCAGCAGTTATCAGGTCACCGGGGAGCTGTTTTTT	CASSYQVTGELFF
NA	TRBJ2-1	TRBV6-6	NA	TGTGCCAGCAGCCCTGACGGGACCGCCTATAATGAGCAGTTCTTC	CASSPDGTAYNEQFF
few	TRBJ2-1	TRBV11-2	NA	TGTGCCAGCAGCTTAGAGCAGGGACGCAATGAGCAGTTCTTC	CASSLEQGRNEQFF
NA	TRBJ2-1	TRBV4-3	NA	TGCGCCAGCAGCCAAGATTCGGGCCCCGGGAGCGAGCAGTTCTTC	CASSQDSGPGSEQFF
NA	TRBJ1-5	TRBV27	NA	TGTGCCAGCAGTTTACCGGGTCAGCCCCAGCATTTT	CASSLPGQPQHF
NA	TRBJ2-7	TRBV10-3	NA	TGTGCCATCAGTGACGTGGACCTCTACGAGCAGTACTTC	CAISDVDLYEQYF
NA	TRBJ1-2	TRBV27	NA	TGTGCCAGCAGTTACGGAGTCGGACAGCTGTCGGGCTACACCTTC	CASSYGVGQLSGYTF
NA	TRBJ2-7	TRBV27	TRBD1	TGTGCCAGCAGTTTCACAGGGGGCCAATACGAGCAGTACTTC	CASSFTGGQYEQYF
NA	TRBJ2-3	TRBV13	TRBD1	TGTGCCAGCAGCTTCCAGGGGGATTTGGGAGATACGCAGTATTTT	CASSFQGDLGDTQYF
once	TRBJ2-2	TRBV9	TRBD1	TGTGCCAGCAGCGAGGGGACAGGGTTGCTCTCCGGGGAGCTGTTTTTT	CASSEGTGLLSGELFF
NA	TRBJ2-1	TRBV6-5	TRBD2	TGTGCCAGCAGTTACTCAGCGGGAGTAAAACACAATGAGCAGTTCTTC	CASSYSAGVKHNEQFF
once	TRBJ2-3	TRBV6-1	NA	TGTGCCAGCAGTACTACTGGGATTGGAACAGATACGCAGTATTTT	CASSTTGIGTDTQYF
NA	TRBJ2-7	TRBV5-5	NA	TGTGCCAGCAGCTTGTGGTCAGACTACGAGCAGTACTTC	CASSLWSDYEQYF
once	TRBJ2-3	TRBV7-8	NA	TGTGCCAGCAGCTTCAGCAACCCCACAGATACGCAGTATTTT	CASSFSNPTDTQYF
NA	TRBJ1-6	TRBV28	NA	TGTGCCAGCAACACCGGGGATAAATATTATAATTCACCCCTCCACTTT	CASNTGDKYYNSPLHF
NA	TRBJ2-5	TRBV2	TRBD1	TGTGCCAGGGGGACAGGGGCAGAGACCCAGTACTTC	CARGTGAETQYF
NA	TRBJ1-4	TRBV29-1	TRBD1	TGCAGCGCGCAGGGACAGAATGAAAAACTGTTTTTT	CSAQGQNEKLFF
once	TRBJ2-7	TRBV10-1	NA	TGCGCCAGCAGTGAGTCGACCGGGATAGCCTACGAGCAGTACTTC	CASSESTGIAYEQYF
NA	TRBJ2-5	TRBV19	NA	TGTGCCAGTAGTAATTCTGAAGAGACCCAGTACTTC	CASSNSEETQYF
once	TRBJ2-7	TRBV7-9	NA	TGTGCCAGCAGCTTAGGACACGACCTCTCCTACGAGCAGTACTTC	CASSLGHDLSYEQYF
NA	TRBJ1-4	TRBV13	NA	TGTGCCAGCAGCTTAGAAAGGATTGCAACTAATGAAAAACTGTTTTTT	CASSLERIATNEKLFF
NA	TRBJ2-3	TRBV27	NA	TGTGCCAGCAGCCCCCAAGGACCTTGGTTAGGAGATACGCAGTATTTT	CASSPQGPWLGDTQYF
NA	TRBJ2-3	TRBV9	TRBD2	TGTGCCAGCAGCAATCCTGCGCGACGCGCGGGAGAGGCAGATACGCAGTATTTT	CASSNPARRAGEADTQYF